Following are 4 T cell receptor beta chains from one sample sequenced in a study of blood T cells in healthy people across ages. Next came a second PCR, run for about 7 to 12 cycles, which used a sample-barcoded 5' primer along with a J-beta primer mix. MiXCR was run by TCRdb on the 5' RACE reads, yielding one entry per CDR3 protein. This sample has just under 550,000 distinct CDR3 sequences, with more than 20% found just once. These data were likewise used in another study, on T cells of mothers and their children.

Material: blood. Receptor source: a boy aged 5-17 years in good health.

This clonotype has only a few counts. CDR3 nucleotide sequence: TGTGCCAGCAGTTCCGGGAGACACCTGGGCTACACCTTC. This encodes CASSSGRHLGYTF. This chain connects TRBV12-3 or TRBV12-4 to TRBJ1-2; D unresolved. Trimming cost V 4 bases and J 8 bases, with 14 bases left between them. The CDR3 is made up of 13 amino acids.

V usage is TRBV10-3 and J usage is TRBJ2-1; D possibly corresponds to TRBD1 (6 bases). The CDR3 consists of 13 residues. Trimming removed 7 bases from V and 0 bases from J, with 7 bases in between. Germline V lookup: CDR1 ENHRY, CDR2 SYGVKD. The CDR3 protein is CAIKDSSYNEQFF. The CDR3 DNA reads TGTGCCATCAAGGACAGCTCCTACAATGAGCAGTTCTTC.

The sample holds a few counts of this clonotype. The gene calls are TRBV19 and TRBJ2-7; TRBD2 matches at 8 bases. This CDR3 spans 15 amino acids. Trimming removed 1 base from V and 2 bases from J; junction bases left unmatched: 4. Germline CDR1 is LNHDA and CDR2 is SQIVND (reference sequence). The chain's CDR3 is CASSIGTSGTYEQYF. The CDR3 nucleotides are TGTGCCAGTAGTATAGGCACTAGCGGCACCTACGAGCAGTACTTC.

The chain joins TRBV5-1 to TRBJ2-7, with D unclear. The CDR3 has 13 amino acids. CDR1 and CDR2 from the germline V gene are SGHRS and YFSETQ. The ends were cut back, 1 base at V and 5 bases at J, with 10 bases in the middle. The CDR3 DNA sequence: TGCGCCAGCAGCTTGCCGGGTTTCCACGAGCAGTACTTC. This gives the protein CASSLPGFHEQYF. The whole variable domain, remainder taken from reference TRBV5-1 and TRBJ2-7, is KAGVTQTPRYLIKTRGQQVTLSCSPISGHRSVSWYQQTPGQGLQFLFEYFSETQRNKGNFPGRFSGRQFSNSRSEMNVSTLELGDSALYLCASSLPGFHEQYFGPGTRLTVT.